This TCR beta chain is from a study of blood T cells in healthy people across ages. This CDR3 contains 14 residues. J was trimmed by 3 bases and V by 6 bases; bases with no gene match: 5. Looked up from germline, CDR1 is MNHEY and CDR2 is SVGEGT. This clonotype was detected only a few times. A second PCR, run for roughly 7 to 11 cycles, used a sample-barcoded 5' primer plus a J-beta primer mix. TCRdb passed the 5' RACE reads through MiXCR, listing each CDR3 protein once. The sample comprises 500,000 to 600,000 distinct CDR3 sequences, about 25% of which are singletons, and less than 20% rests with the top ten.

This chain connects TRBV6-2 or TRBV6-3 to TRBJ1-5, with TRBD1 identical over 7 bases. Sample: blood. The receptor comes from a woman aged 65 to 85 in good health. This CDR3 reads CASRSQGDNQPQHF. CDR3 nucleotides: TGTGCCAGCAGATCCCAGGGGGACAATCAGCCCCAGCATTTT.